This T cell receptor beta chain was obtained from a study of T cell responses to AZD1222 COVID-19 vaccine. Regarding this clone: Its antigen is undetermined.

Study outcomes and limitations: Among vaccine-associated CD4 TCRs, coverage spanned spike, with dominance at 160-218 and 743-854.

V was shortened by 2 bases and J by 7 bases, with 13 bases between the two germline ends. The CDR3 is 14 amino acids. Germline CDR1 is SGHRS and CDR2 is YFSETQ. Assay used: immunoSEQ multiplex PCR; TCRdb lists only in-frame clones, some missing. This sample has 60,000 to 85,000 clones, with 60% to 85% found just once. J is TRBJ2-1 and V is TRBV5-1, with D possibly being TRBD2 (6 bases). This receptor was identified in an adult who received the MenACWY meningococcal vaccine as a control. The source was peripheral blood, collected 28 days after the second dose of the MenACWY control vaccine. CDR3 nucleotides: TGCGCCAGCAGCTTTTCAGGCGGGAAGAATGAGCAGTTCTTC. This codes for CASSFSGGKNEQFF.